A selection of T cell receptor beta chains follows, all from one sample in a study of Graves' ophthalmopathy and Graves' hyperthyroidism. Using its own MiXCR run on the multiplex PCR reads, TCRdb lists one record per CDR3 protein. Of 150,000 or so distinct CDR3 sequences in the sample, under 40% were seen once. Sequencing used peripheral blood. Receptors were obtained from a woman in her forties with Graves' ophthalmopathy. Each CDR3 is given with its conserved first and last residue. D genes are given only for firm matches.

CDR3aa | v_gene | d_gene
CASSEQGNSPLHF | TRBV2 | .
CASSPGTGGMYEQYF | TRBV4-1 | TRBD1
CASSSLWKGIETQYF | TRBV28 | .
CASTGQYPHYGYTF | TRBV12-3/TRBV12-4 | .
CASSIKFGLINYGYTF | TRBV19 | .
CASSESRMNTEAFF | TRBV2 | .
CASSSATGGEHRAYGYTF | TRBV6-2/TRBV6-3 | TRBD1
CASSRDRTHYEQYF | TRBV7-2 | .
CASSPGTVGYGYTF | TRBV7-2 | TRBD1
CASSITGNSYEQYF | TRBV28 | .
CASSALEPSGNTIYF | TRBV12-3/TRBV12-4 | .
CASSGPGGYGYTF | TRBV9 | TRBD1
CASSSQGALTEAFF | TRBV7-2 | TRBD1
CASSQVGQASSGNTIYF | TRBV4-3 | TRBD1
CASAQGRGNGYTF | TRBV2 | .
CAIGGAVEARTETQYF | TRBV10-3 | .
CASSYSKGISGNTIYF | TRBV6-5 | .
CASNAGAGELFF | TRBV12-3/TRBV12-4 | TRBD2
CASSPGGTSNTEAFF | TRBV28 | TRBD1
CASSYPAEPYEQYF | TRBV6-2/TRBV6-3 | .
CASSYLPGDMNTEAFF | TRBV3-1 | .
CASLNNDNYGYTF | TRBV19 | .
CATSDADRGHEQYF | TRBV24-1 | TRBD1
CASILGIPGLAETQYF | TRBV7-9 | TRBD2
CASSQGETDTEAFF | TRBV3-1 | .
CASSTPRDYQETQYF | TRBV27 | .
CASSPSRYEQYF | TRBV18 | .
CASRRWDTLHSPLHF | TRBV3-1 | .
CASSLSWAANSPLHF | TRBV7-2 | .
CASSYQDFRHGYTF | TRBV6-5 | .
CASSPSSYTEAFF | TRBV27 | .
CASSYFPTSGFFYEQYF | TRBV6-2/TRBV6-3 | TRBD2
CAISVGGFDQPQHF | TRBV6-1 | .
CAMSPQGVTEAFF | TRBV10-3 | TRBD1
CATSRDPPDLYEAFF | TRBV15 | .